This TCR beta chain was profiled in a study of T cells in Graves' hyperthyroidism and ophthalmopathy (dated by TCRdb to about 2019). As for the study more broadly: Peripheral blood samples were taken at initial diagnosis, before any treatment was given. In addition, the study compared T-cell repertoires in thyroid tissue and in blood from 6 or 7 Graves' hyperthyroidism patients. To identify TCR V-J signatures that set the groups apart, the researchers used a discovery cohort of about a hundred patients, made up of around 42 with Graves' ophthalmopathy and some 56 with stable Graves' hyperthyroidism. The 100 or so discovery patients were randomly split 7:3 into training and test sets. Whether ophthalmopathy could be predicted prospectively was tested in an independent validation cohort made up of under 20 hyperthyroidism patients plus 17 patients who later progressed to ophthalmopathy. After sampling, hyperthyroidism patients received methimazole starting at 30 mg daily, and ophthalmopathy patients received high-dose intravenous methylprednisolone. The paper reports TCR Vbeta CDR3 sequencing of over 130 peripheral blood samples: over 40 ophthalmopathy, fewer than 85 hyperthyroidism and approximately 17 progressor patients. The paper's findings and limits, for the study overall: Sample size was not statistically predetermined, and blinding of investigators to group allocation was not performed. Ophthalmopathy was separated from stable hyperthyroidism by a 13 V-J signature model, with 87.88% sensitivity and just over 81% specificity obtained in cross-validation and 80%/75% obtained in testing. In validation, the model predicted progression to ophthalmopathy a median of roughly 6.5 months before onset, with roughly 71% sensitivity and roughly 73% specificity. Most expanded thyroid clonotypes (frequency above 0.001) were also detected in blood, a finding suggesting that blood repertoires may reflect thyroid immune responses.

The TCR beta CDR3 regions were amplified from the RNA transcripts. The first round of RT-PCR for the TCR CDR3 was performed with the HTBI primer set and the Qiagen OneStep RT-PCR kit. A second multiplex PCR round built the libraries, followed by size selection and purification. The libraries were sequenced on an Illumina HiSeq2000 using paired-end 100 bp reads. From the authors' description of their analysis: SOAPnuke was used to process the raw data, removing reads that contained adapters or uncalled bases, had a mean Phred below 15, or lacked an exact match to the constant primer or identifier. COPE v1.2.5 was used to merge high-quality paired reads, and clonotypes were defined as unique nucleotide sequences. MiTCR v1.1 was used to align clonotypes to the IMGT TRBV, TRBD and TRBJ reference segments. The analysis was restricted to V-J combinations with a frequency above 0.0001, which together covered just over 98% of the repertoires. A TCS score was defined as the ratio between F50 (clonal expansion) and ExV (chaos), using BLOSUM62-based TCRdist between CDR3 peptides within each V-J. Welch's t-statistics and random forest reduced around 520 V-J features to about 13, which were used in a naive Bayes classifier (R e1071). The public reads were quality trimmed at Q25 with fastp and then assembled into clones with MiXCR by TCRdb, keeping productive beta chains. Entries that share a CDR3 protein sequence are merged under the most common genes and DNA. TCRdb assigned the V and J calls; the authors' analysis was not used. A total of under 450,000 distinct CDR3 sequences appear in this sample, 15% to 18% of them only once. Approximately 7.5% of the sample lies in the top ten.

This clonotype was picked up many times. No antigen is known for it. No base quality values were provided; no much bigger clone lies one nucleotide off. V is shortened by 9 bases, J by 10 bases, and the region joining them spans 25 bases. The CDR3 contains 15 residues, cysteine and phenylalanine counted. Kept here is only the CDR3 DNA, which spans 45 bases and is read in frame from base 1. From the germline V gene, CDR1 is SNHLY and CDR2 is FYNNEI. Graves' hyperthyroidism was defined as stable when no progression to ophthalmopathy occurred over 18 months of follow-up. The hyperthyroidism patients were between 18 and 65 years old and newly diagnosed, with a disease duration of less than 2 months. Patients with uncontrolled infections, other autoimmune diseases, pregnancy or lactation were excluded. Diagnoses were established on the basis of clinical symptoms, serum thyroxine and TRAb, thyroid ultrasound, and orbital computed tomography. PBMCs were isolated from more than 8 ml of fresh peripheral blood by Ficoll-Paque density gradient centrifugation. Total RNA was extracted using Trizol reagent, and RNA quality was assessed on an Agilent 2100 Bioanalyzer.

The sequenced sample consisted of blood. This TCR came from a woman younger than 30 with Graves' hyperthyroidism. This sequence uses TRBV2 and TRBJ2-1; TRBD1 is a weak D gene call, 5 bases matching. The nucleotide sequence reads TGTGCCAGTCGCGCGGCAGGGAAGGCCCTTCTAGAGCAGTTCTTC. Translation gives CASRAAGKALLEQFF.